This paragraph reports one T cell receptor beta chain. The target antigen is unknown. This sample is drawn from a study of graft-versus-host responses after intestinal transplantation. Across the whole study: Multivisceral, liver-intestinal, or isolated intestinal transplants were performed in recipients. The recipients all started with anti-thymocyte globulin induction and then took tacrolimus and steroids for roughly three years.

Study outcomes and limitations: Some GvH clones were seen earlier in gut or blood, suggesting intestinal origin. Graft-versus-host to host-versus-graft clonal ratios in allografts were high in patients with graft-donor T cell macrochimerism.

Assay used: immunoSEQ multiplex PCR; TCRdb lists only in-frame clones, some missing. The data hold 95,000 to 150,000 clones, with over 80% observed a single time. The TCR comes from a human donor who received an intestinal transplant. The sequencing used unstimulated CD4+ T cells sorted from spleen or lymph node cells, collected before intestinal transplant.

The DNA of the CDR3 is TGTGCCAGTAGTATAGGCGCCAACACCGGGGAGCTGTTTTTT. As protein: CASSIGANTGELFF. This chain connects TRBV19 to TRBJ2-2, with D unresolved. Germline assignment: CDR1 LNHDA and CDR2 SQIVND (reference sequence). V was clipped by 1 base and J by 2 bases, with 5 bases between them. This CDR3 has 14 residues.